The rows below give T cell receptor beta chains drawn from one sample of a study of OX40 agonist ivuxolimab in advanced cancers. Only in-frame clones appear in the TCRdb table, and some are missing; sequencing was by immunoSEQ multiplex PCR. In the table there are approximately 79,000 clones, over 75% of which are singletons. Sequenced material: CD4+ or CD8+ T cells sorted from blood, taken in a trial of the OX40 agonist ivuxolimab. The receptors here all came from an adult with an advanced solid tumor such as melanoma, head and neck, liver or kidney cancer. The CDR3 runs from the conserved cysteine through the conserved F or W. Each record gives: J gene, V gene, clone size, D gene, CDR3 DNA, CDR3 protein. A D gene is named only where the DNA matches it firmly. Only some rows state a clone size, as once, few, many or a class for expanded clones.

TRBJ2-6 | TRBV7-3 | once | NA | TGTGCCAGCAGCTTGAGGGCCCCTACTGGGGCCAACGTCCTGACTTTC | CASSLRAPTGANVLTF
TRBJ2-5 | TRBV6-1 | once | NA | TGTGCCAGCAGTGAAGACAGGGACCTGGAGACCCAGTACTTC | CASSEDRDLETQYF
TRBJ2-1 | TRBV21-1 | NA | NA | NA | CASSPPPSERVGGGNEQFF
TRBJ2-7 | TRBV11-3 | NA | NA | TGTGCCAGCAGCTTAGGCCTTGGGGACTACGAGCAGTACTTC | CASSLGLGDYEQYF
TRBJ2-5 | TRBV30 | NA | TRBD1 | TGTGCCTGGAGTCAACAGGGGGCCCTCAGGACCCAGTACTTC | CAWSQQGALRTQYF
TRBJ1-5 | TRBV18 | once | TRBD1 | TGTGCCAGCTCAATTGACAGGGGTCTTAGCAATCAGCCCCAGCATTTT | CASSIDRGLSNQPQHF
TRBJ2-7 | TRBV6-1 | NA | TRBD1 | TGTGCCAGCAGTGAATGGACAGGGAATCAGGAGCAGTACTTC | CASSEWTGNQEQYF
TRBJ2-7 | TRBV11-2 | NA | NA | TGTGCCACCACTTTGAGCTCCTACGAGCAGTACTTC | CATTLSSYEQYF
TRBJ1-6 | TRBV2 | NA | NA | TGTGCCAGCAGTGAGGATCCGGCAGATCTATCACCCCTCCACTTT | CASSEDPADLSPLHF
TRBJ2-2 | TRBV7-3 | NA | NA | TGTGCCAGCAGCTCCTCGGACCGGTCCGGGGAGCTGTTTTTT | CASSSSDRSGELFF
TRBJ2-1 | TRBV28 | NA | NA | TGTGCCAGCAGTTCCGATGAGCAGTTCTTC | CASSSDEQFF
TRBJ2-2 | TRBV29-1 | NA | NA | TGCAGCGTTTTCGGGGGACAGCGCTCGACCGGGGAGCTGTTTTTT | CSVFGGQRSTGELFF
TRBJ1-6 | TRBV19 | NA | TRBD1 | TGTGCCAGTAGTTCCCAGGACAGGTCCTATAATTCACCCCTCCACTTT | CASSSQDRSYNSPLHF
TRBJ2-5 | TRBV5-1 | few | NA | TGCGCCAGCAGCTTGGGGGCTACCGCACAAGAGACCCAGTACTTC | CASSLGATAQETQYF
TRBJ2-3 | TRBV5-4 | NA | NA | TGTGCCAGCAGCTTAAGACAGAACACAGATACGCAGTATTTT | CASSLRQNTDTQYF
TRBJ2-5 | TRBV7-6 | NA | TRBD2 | TGTGCCAGCAGCACTCGGGGGGGCCGGTTGGAGACCCAGTACTTC | CASSTRGGRLETQYF